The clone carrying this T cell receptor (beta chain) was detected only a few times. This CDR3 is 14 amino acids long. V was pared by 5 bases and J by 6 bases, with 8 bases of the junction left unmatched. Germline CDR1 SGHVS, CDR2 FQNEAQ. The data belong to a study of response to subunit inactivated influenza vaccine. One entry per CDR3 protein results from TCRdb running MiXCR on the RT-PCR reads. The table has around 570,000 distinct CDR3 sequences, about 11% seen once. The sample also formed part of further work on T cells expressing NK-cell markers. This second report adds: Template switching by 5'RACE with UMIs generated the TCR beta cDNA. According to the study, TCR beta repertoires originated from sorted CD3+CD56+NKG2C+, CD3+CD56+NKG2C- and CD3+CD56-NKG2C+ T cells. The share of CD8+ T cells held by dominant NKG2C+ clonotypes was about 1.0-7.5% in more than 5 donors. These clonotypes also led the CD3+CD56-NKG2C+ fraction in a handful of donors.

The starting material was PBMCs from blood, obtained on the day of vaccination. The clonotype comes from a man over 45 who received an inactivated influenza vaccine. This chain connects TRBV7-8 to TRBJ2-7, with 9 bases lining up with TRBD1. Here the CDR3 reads CASSTGQGRGEQYF. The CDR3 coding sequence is TGTGCCAGCAGCACGGGACAGGGAAGGGGCGAGCAGTACTTC.